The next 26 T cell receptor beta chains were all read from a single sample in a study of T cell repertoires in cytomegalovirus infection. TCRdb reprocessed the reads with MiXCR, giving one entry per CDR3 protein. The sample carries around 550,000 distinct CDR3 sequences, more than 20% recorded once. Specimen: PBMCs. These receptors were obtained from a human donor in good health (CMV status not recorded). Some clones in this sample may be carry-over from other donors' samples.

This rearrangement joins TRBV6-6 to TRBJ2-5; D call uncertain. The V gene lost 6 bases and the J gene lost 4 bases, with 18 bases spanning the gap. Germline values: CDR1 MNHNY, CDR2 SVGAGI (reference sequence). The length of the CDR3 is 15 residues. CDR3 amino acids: CASSSSMSKGETQYF. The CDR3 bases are TGTGCCAGCAGCTCGTCCATGAGTAAGGGAGAGACCCAGTACTTC.

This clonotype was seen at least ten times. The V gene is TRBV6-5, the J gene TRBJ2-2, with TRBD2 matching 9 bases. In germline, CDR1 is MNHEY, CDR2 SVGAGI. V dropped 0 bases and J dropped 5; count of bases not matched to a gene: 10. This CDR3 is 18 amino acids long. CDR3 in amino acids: CASSYSSSAGGPTGELFF. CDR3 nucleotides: TGTGCCAGCAGTTACTCGAGTTCTGCGGGAGGGCCAACCGGGGAGCTGTTTTTT.

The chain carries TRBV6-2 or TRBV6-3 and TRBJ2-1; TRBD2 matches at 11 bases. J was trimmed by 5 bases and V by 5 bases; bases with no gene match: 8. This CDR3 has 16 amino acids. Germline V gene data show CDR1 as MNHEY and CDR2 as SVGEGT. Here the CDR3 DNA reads TGTGCCAGCAGTCCCCTGGGACTAGCGGAGCACAATGAGCAGTTCTTC. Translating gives CASSPLGLAEHNEQFF.

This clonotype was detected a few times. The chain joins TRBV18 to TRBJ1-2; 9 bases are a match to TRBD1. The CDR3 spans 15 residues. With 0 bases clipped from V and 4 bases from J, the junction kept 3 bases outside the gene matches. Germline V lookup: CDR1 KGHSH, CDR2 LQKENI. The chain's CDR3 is CASSPPTDRGYGYTF. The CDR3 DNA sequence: TGTGCCAGCTCACCACCGACGGACAGGGGCTATGGCTACACCTTC.

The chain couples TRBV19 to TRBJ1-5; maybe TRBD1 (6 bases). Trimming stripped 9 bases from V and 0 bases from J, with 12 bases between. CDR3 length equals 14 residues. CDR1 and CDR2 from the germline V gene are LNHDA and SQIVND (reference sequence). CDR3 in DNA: TGTGCCAGAGGGGGACATTATAGCAATCAGCCCCAGCATTTT. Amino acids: CARGGHYSNQPQHF.

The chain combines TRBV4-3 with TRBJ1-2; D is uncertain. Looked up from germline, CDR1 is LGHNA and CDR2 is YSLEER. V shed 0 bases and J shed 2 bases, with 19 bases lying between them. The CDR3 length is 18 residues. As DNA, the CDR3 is TGCGCCAGCAGCCAAGATTTTAGGCGAAACCCACTAAACTATGGCTACACCTTC. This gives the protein CASSQDFRRNPLNYGYTF.

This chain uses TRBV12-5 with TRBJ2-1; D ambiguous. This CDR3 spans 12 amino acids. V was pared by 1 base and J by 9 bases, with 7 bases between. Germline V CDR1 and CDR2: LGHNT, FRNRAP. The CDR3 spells CASGLGQIEQFF. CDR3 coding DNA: TGTGCTAGTGGTTTGGGGCAAATTGAGCAGTTCTTC.

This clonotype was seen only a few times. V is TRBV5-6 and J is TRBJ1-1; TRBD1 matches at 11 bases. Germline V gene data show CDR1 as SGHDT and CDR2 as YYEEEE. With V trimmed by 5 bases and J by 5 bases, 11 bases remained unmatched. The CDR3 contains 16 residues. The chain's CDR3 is CASRYRDRGGRTEAFF. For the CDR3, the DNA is TGTGCCAGCAGGTATCGGGACAGGGGGGGAAGAACTGAAGCTTTCTTT. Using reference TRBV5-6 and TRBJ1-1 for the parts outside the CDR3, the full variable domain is DAGVTQSPTHLIKTRGQQVTLRCSPKSGHDTVSWYQQALGQGPQFIFQYYEEEERQRGNFPDRFSGHQFPNYSSELNVNALLLGDSALYLCASRYRDRGGRTEAFFGQGTRLTVV.

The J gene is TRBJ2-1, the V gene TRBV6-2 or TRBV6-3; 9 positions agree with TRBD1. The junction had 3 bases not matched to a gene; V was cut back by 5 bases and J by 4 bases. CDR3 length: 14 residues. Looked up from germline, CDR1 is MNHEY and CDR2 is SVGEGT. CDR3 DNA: TGTGCCAGCAGTACCGGGACAGGGTACAATGAGCAGTTCTTC. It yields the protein CASSTGTGYNEQFF.

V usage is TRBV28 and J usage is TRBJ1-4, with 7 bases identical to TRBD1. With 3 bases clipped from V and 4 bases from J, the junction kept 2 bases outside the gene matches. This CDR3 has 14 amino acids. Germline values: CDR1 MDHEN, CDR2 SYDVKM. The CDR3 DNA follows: TGTGCCAGCAGTTTCAGGGGGTTTAATGAAAAACTGTTTTTT. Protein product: CASSFRGFNEKLFF.

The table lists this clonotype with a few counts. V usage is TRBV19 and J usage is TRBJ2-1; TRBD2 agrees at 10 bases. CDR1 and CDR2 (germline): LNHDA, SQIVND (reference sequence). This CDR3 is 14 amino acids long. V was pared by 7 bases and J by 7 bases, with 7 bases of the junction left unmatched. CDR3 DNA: TGTGCCAGTAACCTTAGCGGGAGGAGAAATGAGCAGTTCTTC. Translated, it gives CASNLSGRRNEQFF.

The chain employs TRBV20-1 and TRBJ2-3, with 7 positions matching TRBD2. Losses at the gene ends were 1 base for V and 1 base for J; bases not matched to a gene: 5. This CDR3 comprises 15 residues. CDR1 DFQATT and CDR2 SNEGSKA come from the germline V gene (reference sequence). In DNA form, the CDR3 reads TGCAGTGCTAGAGCGAGCGCGGGAGGCACAGATACGCAGTATTTT. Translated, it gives CSARASAGGTDTQYF.

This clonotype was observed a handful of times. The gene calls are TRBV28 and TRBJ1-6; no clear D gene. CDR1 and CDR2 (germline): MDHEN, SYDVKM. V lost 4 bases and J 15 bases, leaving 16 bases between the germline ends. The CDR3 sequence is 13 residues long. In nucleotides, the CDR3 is TGTGCCAGCAGTTCCTCAAAGATGTGGAGCCTCCACTTT. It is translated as CASSSSKMWSLHF. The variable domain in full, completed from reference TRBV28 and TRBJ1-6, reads DVKVTQSSRYLVKRTGEKVFLECVQDMDHENMFWYRQDPGLGLRLIYFSYDVKMKEKGDIPEGYSVSREKKERFSLILESASTNQTSMYLCASSSSKMWSLHFGNGTRLTVT.

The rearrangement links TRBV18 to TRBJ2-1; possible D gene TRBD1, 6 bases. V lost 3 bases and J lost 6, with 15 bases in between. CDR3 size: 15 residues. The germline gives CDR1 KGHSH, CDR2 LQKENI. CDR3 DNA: TGTGCCAGCTCACCGCGTCAGGGGATTACCAATGAGCAGTTCTTC. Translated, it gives CASSPRQGITNEQFF.

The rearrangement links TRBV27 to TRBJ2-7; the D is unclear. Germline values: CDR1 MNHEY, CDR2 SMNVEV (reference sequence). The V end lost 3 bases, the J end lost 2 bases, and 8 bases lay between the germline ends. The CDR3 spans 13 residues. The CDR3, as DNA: TGTGCCAGCAGTTTTGGCAAGCCCTACGAGCAGTACTTC. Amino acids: CASSFGKPYEQYF.

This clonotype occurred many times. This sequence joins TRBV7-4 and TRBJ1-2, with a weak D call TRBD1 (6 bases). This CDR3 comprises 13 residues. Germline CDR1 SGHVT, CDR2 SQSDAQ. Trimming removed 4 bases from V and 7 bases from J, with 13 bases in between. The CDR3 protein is CASSSTGTGGYTF. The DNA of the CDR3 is TGTGCCAGCAGCTCAACAGGGACGGGTGGCTACACCTTC.

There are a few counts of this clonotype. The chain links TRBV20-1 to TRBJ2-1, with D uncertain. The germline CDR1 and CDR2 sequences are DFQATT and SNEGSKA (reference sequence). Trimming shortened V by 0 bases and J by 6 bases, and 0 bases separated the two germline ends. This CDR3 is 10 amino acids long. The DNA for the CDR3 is TGCAGTGCTAGAGACAATGAGCAGTTCTTC. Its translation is CSARDNEQFF.

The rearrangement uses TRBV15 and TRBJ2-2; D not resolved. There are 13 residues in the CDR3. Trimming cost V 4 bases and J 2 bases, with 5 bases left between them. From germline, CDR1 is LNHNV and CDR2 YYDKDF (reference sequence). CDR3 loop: CATSKGNTGELFF. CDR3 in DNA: TGTGCCACCAGCAAGGGAAACACCGGGGAGCTGTTTTTT.

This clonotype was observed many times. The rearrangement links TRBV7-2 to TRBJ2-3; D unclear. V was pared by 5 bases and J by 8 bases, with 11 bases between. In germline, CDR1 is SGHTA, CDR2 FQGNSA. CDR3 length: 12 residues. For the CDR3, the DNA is TGTGCCAGCAGCCCCGTGGCCGGTACGCAGTATTTT. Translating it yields CASSPVAGTQYF.

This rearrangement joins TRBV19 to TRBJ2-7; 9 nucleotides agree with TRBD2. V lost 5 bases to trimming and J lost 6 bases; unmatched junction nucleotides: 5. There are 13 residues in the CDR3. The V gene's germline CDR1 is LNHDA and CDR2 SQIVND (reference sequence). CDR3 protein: CASSAGLASEQYF. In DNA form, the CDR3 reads TGTGCCAGTAGTGCAGGACTAGCGAGCGAGCAGTACTTC. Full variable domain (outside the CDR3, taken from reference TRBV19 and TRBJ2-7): DGGITQSPKYLFRKEGQNVTLSCEQNLNHDAMYWYRQDPGQGLRLIYYSQIVNDFQKGDIAEGYSVSREKKESFPLTVTSAQKNPTAFYLCASSAGLASEQYFGPGTRLTVT.

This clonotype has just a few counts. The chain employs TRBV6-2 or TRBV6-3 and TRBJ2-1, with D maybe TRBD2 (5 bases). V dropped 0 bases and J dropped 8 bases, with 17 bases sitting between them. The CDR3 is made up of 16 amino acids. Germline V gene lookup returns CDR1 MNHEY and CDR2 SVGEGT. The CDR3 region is CASSYSLSARWDEQFF. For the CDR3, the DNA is TGTGCCAGCAGTTACTCGCTTAGCGCCCGATGGGATGAGCAGTTCTTC.

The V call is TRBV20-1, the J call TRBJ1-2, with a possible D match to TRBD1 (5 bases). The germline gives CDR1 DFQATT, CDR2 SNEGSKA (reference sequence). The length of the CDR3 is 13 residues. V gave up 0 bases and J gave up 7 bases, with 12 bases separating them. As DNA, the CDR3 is TGCAGTGCTAGAGATTCCAGGGAGGCTGGCTACACCTTC. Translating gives CSARDSREAGYTF.

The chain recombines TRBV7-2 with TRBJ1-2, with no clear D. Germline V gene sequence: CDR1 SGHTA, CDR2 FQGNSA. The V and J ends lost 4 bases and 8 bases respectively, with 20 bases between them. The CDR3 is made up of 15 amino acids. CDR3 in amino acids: CASSYGGSSLGGYTF. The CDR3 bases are TGTGCCAGCAGCTATGGAGGCAGCTCACTGGGAGGCTACACCTTC. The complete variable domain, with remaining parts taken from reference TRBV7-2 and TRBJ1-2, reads GAGVSQSPSNKVTEKGKDVELRCDPISGHTALYWYRQSLGQGLEFLIYFQGNSAPDKSGLPSDRFSAERTGGSVSTLTIQRTQQEDSAVYLCASSYGGSSLGGYTFGSGTRLTVV.

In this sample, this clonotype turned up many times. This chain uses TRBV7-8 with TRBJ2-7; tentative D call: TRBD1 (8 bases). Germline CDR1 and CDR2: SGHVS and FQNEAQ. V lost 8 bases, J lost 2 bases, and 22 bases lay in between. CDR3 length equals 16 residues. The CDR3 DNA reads TGTGCCAGCGAGGGGGGGACGGGGACAGGACCCTACGAGCAGTACGTC. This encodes CASEGGTGTGPYEQYV.

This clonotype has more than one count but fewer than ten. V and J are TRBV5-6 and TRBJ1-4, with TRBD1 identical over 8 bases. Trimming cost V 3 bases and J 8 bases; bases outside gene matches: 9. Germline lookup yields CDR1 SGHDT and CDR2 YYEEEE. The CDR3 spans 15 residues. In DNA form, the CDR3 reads TGTGCCAGCAGCTCTACTGGACAGGGTGGGGAAAAACTGTTTTTT. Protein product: CASSSTGQGGEKLFF.

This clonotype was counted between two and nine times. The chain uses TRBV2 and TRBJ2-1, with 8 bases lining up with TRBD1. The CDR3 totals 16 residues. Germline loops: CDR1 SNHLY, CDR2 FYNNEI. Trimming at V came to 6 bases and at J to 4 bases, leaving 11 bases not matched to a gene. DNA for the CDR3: TGTGCCAGCAGACGTAGTGAGACAGGGGAGTACAATGAGCAGTTCTTC. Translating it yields CASRRSETGEYNEQFF.